This T cell receptor beta chain was profiled in a study of blood T cell repertoires in COVID-19. The germline V gene has CDR1 MGHRA and CDR2 YSYEKL. The CDR3 has 16 amino acids. Deletions cut 0 bases from V and 5 bases from J, with 14 bases between. The protocol was immunoSEQ multiplex PCR, while the TCRdb copy is restricted to in-frame clones and leaves out a portion. The sample has 300,000 to 400,000 clones; over 80% are singletons. The chain uses TRBV4-1 and TRBJ1-5, with a weak D call TRBD1 (6 bases). The source of this sequence is a man younger than 45 who had recovered from COVID-19. Sequenced sample: PBMCs or T cells enriched from blood (not recorded which). The DNA of the CDR3 is TGCGCCAGCAGCCAAGAGTTAGGGGGTCCCTATCAGCCCCAGCATTTT. Protein: CASSQELGGPYQPQHF.